This TCR beta chain was recorded in a study of early T cells in non-severe SARS-CoV-2 infection. About the research overall: Chains were unpaired, as sequencing was done on bulk RNA from unsorted whole blood. Points from the study as a whole: Reliance on VDJdb matching favored anti-spike CD8 responses; private and CD4 specificities were missed.

This clonotype was detected ten times or more. Its antigen is unidentified. Attachment of unique molecular identifiers to individual cDNA molecules was performed. TCRdb reanalysed the 5' RACE reads using MiXCR and keeps one entry per CDR3 protein. The data contain about 35,000 distinct CDR3 sequences, about 4.3% of them singletons. The CDR3 is 12 amino acids. In germline, CDR1 is SGHTA, CDR2 FQGNSA. The ends were cut back, 3 bases at V and 7 bases at J, with 7 bases in the middle. This chain joins TRBV7-2 and TRBJ2-1; D is unresolved. The TCR sequence derives from an adult who was a healthcare worker with PCR-confirmed SARS-CoV-2 infection or an uninfected control (not recorded which). Sequenced: whole blood. The DNA of the CDR3 is TGTGCCAGCAGCTTTTCTAGTAATGAGCAGTTCTTC. Amino acid sequence: CASSFSSNEQFF.